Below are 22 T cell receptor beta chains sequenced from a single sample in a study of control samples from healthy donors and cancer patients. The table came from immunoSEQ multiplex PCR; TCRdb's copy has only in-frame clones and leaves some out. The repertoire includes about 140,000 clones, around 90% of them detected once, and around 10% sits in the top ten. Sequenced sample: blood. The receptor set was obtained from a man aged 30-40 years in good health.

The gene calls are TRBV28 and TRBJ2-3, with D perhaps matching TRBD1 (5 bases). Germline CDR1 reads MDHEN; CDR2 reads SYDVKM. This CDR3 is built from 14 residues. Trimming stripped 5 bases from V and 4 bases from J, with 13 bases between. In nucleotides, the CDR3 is TGTGCCAGCAGTCAGACAGACAAAGCAGATACGCAGTATTTT. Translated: CASSQTDKADTQYF. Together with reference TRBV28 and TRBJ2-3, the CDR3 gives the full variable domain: DVKVTQSSRYLVKRTGEKVFLECVQDMDHENMFWYRQDPGLGLRLIYFSYDVKMKEKGDIPEGYSVSREKKERFSLILESASTNQTSMYLCASSQTDKADTQYFGPGTRLTVL.

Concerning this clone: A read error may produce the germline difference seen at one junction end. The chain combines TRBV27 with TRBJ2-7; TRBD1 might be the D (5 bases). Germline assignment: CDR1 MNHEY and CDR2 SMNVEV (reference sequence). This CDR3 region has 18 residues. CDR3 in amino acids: CASSLSGPGPLPSYEQYF. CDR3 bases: TGTGCCAGCAGTCTATCAGGGCCAGGTCCTCTCCCCTCCTACGAGCAGTACTTC.

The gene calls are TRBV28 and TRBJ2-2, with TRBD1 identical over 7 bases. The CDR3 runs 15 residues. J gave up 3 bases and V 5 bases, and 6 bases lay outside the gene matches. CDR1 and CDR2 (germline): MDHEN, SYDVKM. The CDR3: CASSNRDRHTGELFF. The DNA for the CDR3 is TGTGCCAGCAGTAACCGGGACAGACACACCGGGGAGCTGTTTTTT.

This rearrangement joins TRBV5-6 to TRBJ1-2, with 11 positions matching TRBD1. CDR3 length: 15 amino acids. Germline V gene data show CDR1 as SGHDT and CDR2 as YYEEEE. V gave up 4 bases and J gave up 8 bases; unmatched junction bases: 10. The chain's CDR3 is CASSTDRGRLRGYTF. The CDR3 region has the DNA TGTGCCAGCAGCACGGACAGGGGGCGTTTGAGAGGCTACACCTTC. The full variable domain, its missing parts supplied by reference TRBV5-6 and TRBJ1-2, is DAGVTQSPTHLIKTRGQQVTLRCSPKSGHDTVSWYQQALGQGPQFIFQYYEEEERQRGNFPDRFSGHQFPNYSSELNVNALLLGDSALYLCASSTDRGRLRGYTFGSGTRLTVV.

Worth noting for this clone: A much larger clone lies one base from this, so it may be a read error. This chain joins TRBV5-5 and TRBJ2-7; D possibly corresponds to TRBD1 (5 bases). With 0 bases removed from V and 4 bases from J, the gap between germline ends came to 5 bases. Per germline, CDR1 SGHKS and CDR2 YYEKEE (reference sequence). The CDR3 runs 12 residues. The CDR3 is CASSLEGYEQYF. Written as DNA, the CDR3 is TGTGCCAGCAGCTTGGAGGGGTACGAGCAGTACTTC.

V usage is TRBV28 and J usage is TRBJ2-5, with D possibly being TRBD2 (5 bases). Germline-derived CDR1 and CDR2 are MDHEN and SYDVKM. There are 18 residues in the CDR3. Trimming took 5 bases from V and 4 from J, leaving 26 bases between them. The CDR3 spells CASSTPSGRGLGAETQYF. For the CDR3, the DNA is TGTGCCAGCAGTACCCCGTCCGGGCGCGGTTTGGGAGCAGAGACCCAGTACTTC.

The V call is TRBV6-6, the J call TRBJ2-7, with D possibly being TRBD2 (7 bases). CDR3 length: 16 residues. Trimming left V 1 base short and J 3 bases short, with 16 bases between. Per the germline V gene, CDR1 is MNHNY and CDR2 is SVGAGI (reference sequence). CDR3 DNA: TGTGCCAGCAGTTACTTCGCAGGGGAGGGGTTCTACGAGCAGTACTTC. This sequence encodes CASSYFAGEGFYEQYF.

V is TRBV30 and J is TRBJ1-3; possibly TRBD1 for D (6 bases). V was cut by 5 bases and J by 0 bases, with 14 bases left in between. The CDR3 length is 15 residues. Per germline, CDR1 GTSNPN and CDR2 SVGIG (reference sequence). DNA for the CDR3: TGTGCCTGGGCAGGGGCCTTAAGCTCTGGAAACACCATATATTTT. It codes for CAWAGALSSGNTIYF.

CDR3 protein: CASGFLLSGANEKLFF. The CDR3 region has the DNA TGTGCTAGTGGTTTCCTTTTGAGCGGGGCTAATGAAAAACTGTTTTTT. The chain uses TRBV12-5 and TRBJ1-4; D is ambiguous. This CDR3 has 16 amino acids. Germline V gene lookup returns CDR1 LGHNT and CDR2 FRNRAP. Trimming stripped 3 bases from V and 3 bases from J, with 14 bases between.

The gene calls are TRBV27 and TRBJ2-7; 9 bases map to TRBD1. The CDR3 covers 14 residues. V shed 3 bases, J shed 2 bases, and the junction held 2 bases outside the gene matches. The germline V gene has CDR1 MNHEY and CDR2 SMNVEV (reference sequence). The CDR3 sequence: CASSLTGGAYEQYF. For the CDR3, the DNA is TGTGCCAGCAGTTTGACAGGGGGGGCCTACGAGCAGTACTTC.

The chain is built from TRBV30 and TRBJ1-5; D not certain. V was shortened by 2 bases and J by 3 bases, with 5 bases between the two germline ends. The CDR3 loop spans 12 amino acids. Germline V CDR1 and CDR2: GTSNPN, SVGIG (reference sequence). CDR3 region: CAWSFNNQPQHF. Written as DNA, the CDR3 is TGTGCCTGGAGTTTCAACAATCAGCCCCAGCATTTT.

The CDR3 loop is CASSPNIRGGPIYEQYF. The DNA of the CDR3 is TGTGCCAGCAGCCCAAACATCCGCGGGGGACCCATCTACGAGCAGTACTTC. The chain couples TRBV3-1 (or the pseudogene TRBV3-2) to TRBJ2-7, with 7 positions matching TRBD2. CDR1 and CDR2 (germline): LGHDT, YNNKEL (reference sequence). The V and J ends lost 4 bases and 3 bases, in that order; junction bases with no gene match: 15. This CDR3 comprises 17 residues.

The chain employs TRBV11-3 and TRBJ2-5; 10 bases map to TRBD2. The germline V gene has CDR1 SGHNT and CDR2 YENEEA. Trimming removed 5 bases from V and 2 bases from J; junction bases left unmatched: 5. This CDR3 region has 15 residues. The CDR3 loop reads CASSLGTSVQETQYF. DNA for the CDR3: TGTGCCAGCAGCCTCGGGACTAGCGTACAAGAGACCCAGTACTTC.

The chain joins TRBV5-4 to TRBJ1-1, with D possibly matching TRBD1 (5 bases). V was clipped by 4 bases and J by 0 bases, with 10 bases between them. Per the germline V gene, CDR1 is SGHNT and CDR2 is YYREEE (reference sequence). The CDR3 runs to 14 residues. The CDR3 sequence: CASSPTGLNTEAFF. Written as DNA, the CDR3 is TGTGCCAGCAGCCCAACAGGACTGAACACTGAAGCTTTCTTT.

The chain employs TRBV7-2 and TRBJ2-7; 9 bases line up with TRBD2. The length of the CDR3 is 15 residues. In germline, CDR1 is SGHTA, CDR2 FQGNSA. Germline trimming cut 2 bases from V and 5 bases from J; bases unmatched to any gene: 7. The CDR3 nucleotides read TGTGCCAGCAGCTTATCTAGCGGGACGAAACACGAGCAGTACTTC. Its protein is CASSLSSGTKHEQYF.

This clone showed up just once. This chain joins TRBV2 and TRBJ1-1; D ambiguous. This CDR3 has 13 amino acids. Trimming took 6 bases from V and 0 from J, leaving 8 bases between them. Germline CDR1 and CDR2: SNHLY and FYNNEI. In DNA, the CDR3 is TGTGCCAGCAGCCTACAGATGAACACTGAAGCTTTCTTT. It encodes CASSLQMNTEAFF.

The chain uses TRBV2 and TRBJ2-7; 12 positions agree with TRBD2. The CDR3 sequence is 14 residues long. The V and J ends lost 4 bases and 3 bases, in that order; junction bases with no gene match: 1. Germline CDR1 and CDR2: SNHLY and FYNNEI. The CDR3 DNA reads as TGTGCCAGCAGTGTGACTAGCGGGAGCTACGAGCAGTACTTC. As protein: CASSVTSGSYEQYF.

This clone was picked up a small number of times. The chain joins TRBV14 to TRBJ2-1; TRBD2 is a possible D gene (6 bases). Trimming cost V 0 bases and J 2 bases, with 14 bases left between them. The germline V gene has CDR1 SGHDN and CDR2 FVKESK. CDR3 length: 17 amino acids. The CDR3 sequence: CASSQEWDKRAYNEQFF. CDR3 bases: TGTGCCAGCAGCCAAGAGTGGGATAAGCGGGCCTACAATGAGCAGTTCTTC.

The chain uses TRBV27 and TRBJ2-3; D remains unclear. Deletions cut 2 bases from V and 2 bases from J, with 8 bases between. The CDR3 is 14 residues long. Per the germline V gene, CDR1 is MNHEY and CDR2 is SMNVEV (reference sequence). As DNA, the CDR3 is TGTGCCAGCAGTTTAGTGCAGCACACAGATACGCAGTATTTT. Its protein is CASSLVQHTDTQYF.

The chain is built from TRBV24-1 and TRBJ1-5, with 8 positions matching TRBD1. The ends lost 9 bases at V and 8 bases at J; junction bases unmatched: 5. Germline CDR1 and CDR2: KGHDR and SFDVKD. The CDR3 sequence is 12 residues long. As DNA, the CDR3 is TGTGCCACCTCGGACAGGGACGAGCCCCAGCATTTT. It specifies CATSDRDEPQHF.

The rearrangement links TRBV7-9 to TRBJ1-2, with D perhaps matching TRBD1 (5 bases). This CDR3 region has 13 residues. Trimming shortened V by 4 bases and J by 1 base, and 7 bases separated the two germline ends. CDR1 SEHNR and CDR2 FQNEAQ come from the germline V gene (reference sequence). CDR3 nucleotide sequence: TGTGCCAGCAGCTCCGACAGTAACTATGGCTACACCTTC. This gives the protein CASSSDSNYGYTF.

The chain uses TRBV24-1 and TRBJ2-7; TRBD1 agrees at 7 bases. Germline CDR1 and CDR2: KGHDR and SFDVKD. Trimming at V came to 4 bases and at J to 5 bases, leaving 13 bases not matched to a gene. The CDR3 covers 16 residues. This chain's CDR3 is CATSEPTGKGRDEQYF. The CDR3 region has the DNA TGTGCCACCAGTGAGCCGACAGGGAAAGGTCGAGACGAGCAGTACTTC.